These 14 T cell receptor beta chains were sequenced from one sample in a study of a mutant IDH1 vaccine in newly diagnosed glioma. Clones were sequenced by immunoSEQ multiplex PCR, and TCRdb holds only the in-frame ones, with some missing. The data hold approximately 27,000 clones, with roughly 90% observed a single time. Their antigen targets remain unknown. Time point specified: week 5, during vaccination. Doses consisted of 300 ug of mutant IDH1 20-mer peptide each, paired with topical imiquimod. The sample here was PBMCs, taken from a glioma patient whose treatment included an IDH1 peptide vaccine. These TCRs come from a young man with glioma.

Only a few counts were recorded for this clone. The chain joins TRBV5-6 to TRBJ1-2, with 7 nucleotides matching TRBD1. Germline values: CDR1 SGHDT, CDR2 YYEEEE. The junction had 7 bases not matched to a gene; V was cut back by 4 bases and J by 7 bases. CDR3 length: 13 amino acids. The CDR3 DNA follows: TGTGCCAGCAGCCCAGGGGGGCCGACTGGCTACACCTTC. This codes for CASSPGGPTGYTF.

The chain is built from TRBV6-1 and TRBJ1-2; tentative D call: TRBD1 (6 bases). Germline CDR1 MNHNS, CDR2 SASEGT. V lost 2 bases and J lost 5, with 18 bases in between. This CDR3 has 16 residues. The CDR3 region is CASSERAGLRGYGYTF. The CDR3 DNA reads TGTGCCAGCAGTGAAAGGGCAGGACTGAGGGGGTATGGCTACACCTTC.

The chain links TRBV19 to TRBJ1-1; D is unresolved. Trimming stripped 3 bases from V and 1 base from J, with 9 bases between. Germline V gene sequence: CDR1 LNHDA, CDR2 SQIVND (reference sequence). The CDR3 sequence is 14 residues long. In DNA form, the CDR3 reads TGTGCCAGTAGTATGGGCAGGTCGAACACTGAAGCTTTCTTT. Translated: CASSMGRSNTEAFF.

This clone has just a few counts. The chain joins TRBV4-2 to TRBJ1-5; D remains unclear. V lost 1 base to trimming and J lost 0 bases, with 10 bases between them. Germline V gives CDR1 LGHNA, CDR2 YNFKEQ. The CDR3 covers 16 residues. The CDR3 spells CASSQGADYSNQPQHF. Here the CDR3 DNA reads TGTGCCAGCAGCCAAGGTGCAGATTATAGCAATCAGCCCCAGCATTTT.

The chain employs TRBV27 and TRBJ2-5; no clear D gene. The V and J ends lost 4 bases and 5 bases respectively, with 11 bases between them. CDR1 and CDR2 (germline): MNHEY, SMNVEV (reference sequence). There are 13 residues in the CDR3. The DNA for the CDR3 is TGTGCCAGCAGTTACCAGGTAGCCGAGACCCAGTACTTC. Residues: CASSYQVAETQYF.

As concerns this clone: The junction departs from the called germline gene at one end, perhaps through a read error. CDR3 bases: TGCAGCGCTGAAGGGCAGCGCAATGAGCAGTTCTTC. It translates to CSAEGQRNEQFF. The chain joins TRBV29-1 to TRBJ2-1; D unclear. The germline V gene has CDR1 SQVTM and CDR2 ANQGSEA. There are 12 residues in the CDR3.

In this sample, this clone turned up once. V usage is TRBV4-3 and J usage is TRBJ1-1; D ambiguous. The V gene's germline CDR1 is LGHNA and CDR2 YSLEER. The V end was cut by 0 bases, the J end by 3 bases, with 8 bases between. The CDR3 extends over 14 amino acids. This CDR3 is CASSQDGRDTEAFF. The CDR3 DNA reads as TGCGCCAGCAGCCAAGATGGAAGGGACACTGAAGCTTTCTTT.

The chain links TRBV5-6 to TRBJ2-3; 7 bases line up with TRBD2. With 4 bases clipped from V and 0 bases from J, the junction kept 5 bases outside the gene matches. CDR1 SGHDT and CDR2 YYEEEE come from the germline V gene. CDR3 size: 15 residues. The CDR3 sequence is CASSAGLVSTDTQYF. For the CDR3, the DNA is TGTGCCAGCAGCGCCGGACTAGTGAGCACAGATACGCAGTATTTT.

This chain uses TRBV6-1 with TRBJ1-1, with TRBD1 identical over 7 bases. The length of the CDR3 is 20 residues. The junction had 23 bases not matched to a gene; V was cut back by 4 bases and J by 3 bases. Germline V gene lookup returns CDR1 MNHNS and CDR2 SASEGT. The CDR3 reads CASSGQGDGTGWPTHTEAFF. The CDR3 bases are TGTGCCAGCAGTGGACAGGGAGATGGAACGGGATGGCCCACGCACACTGAAGCTTTCTTT.

V is TRBV6-6 and J is TRBJ1-1; D gene unclear. Trimming removed 2 bases at V and 7 bases at J, with 11 bases between. CDR1 and CDR2 (germline): MNHNY, SVGAGI (reference sequence). This CDR3 is 13 amino acids long. The CDR3 coding sequence is TGTGCCAGCAGTTACCCTGGATCTTATGAAGCTTTCTTT. This translates into CASSYPGSYEAFF.

In its sample, this clone was seen a few times. V usage is TRBV7-9 and J usage is TRBJ1-1; D might be TRBD1 (5 bases). There are 12 residues in the CDR3. The germline CDR1 and CDR2 sequences are SEHNR and FQNEAQ (reference sequence). V was clipped by 8 bases and J by 3 bases, with 10 bases between them. CDR3 residues: CASGVGDTEAFF. The CDR3 region has the DNA TGTGCCAGCGGAGTAGGGGACACTGAAGCTTTCTTT.

The chain uses TRBV4-1 and TRBJ1-1; D remains unclear. The CDR3 sequence is 14 residues long. Germline CDR1 MGHRA, CDR2 YSYEKL. Trimming removed 1 base at V and 5 bases at J, with 11 bases between. The CDR3 DNA follows: TGCGCCAGCAGCCAAGGGGCCCCGGGGACTGAAGCTTTCTTT. It encodes CASSQGAPGTEAFF.

The rearrangement joins TRBV7-3 to TRBJ2-1, with 11 bases matching TRBD2. Germline-derived CDR1 and CDR2 are SGHTA and FQGTGA. V lost 5 bases to trimming and J lost 9 bases; unmatched junction nucleotides: 9. The CDR3 extends over 15 amino acids. CDR3 region: CASSHVAGGQGEQFF. The DNA for the CDR3 is TGTGCCAGCAGCCACGTAGCGGGAGGGCAGGGTGAGCAGTTCTTC.

This clone was observed a handful of times. V and J are TRBV2 and TRBJ1-1; 7 bases are a match to TRBD1. The CDR3 is 15 amino acids. Germline-derived CDR1 and CDR2 are SNHLY and FYNNEI. V shed 1 base and J 1 base; nucleotides not matched to a gene: 3. This chain's CDR3 is CASSEEGAGNTEAFF. The CDR3 DNA reads as TGTGCCAGCAGTGAAGAGGGGGCGGGGAACACTGAAGCTTTCTTT.